This entry lists 15 T cell receptor beta chains sequenced from one sample in a study of T cells after yellow fever vaccination. One entry per CDR3 protein results from TCRdb running MiXCR on the 5' RACE reads. The table lists approximately 12,000 distinct CDR3 sequences, about 5% of them singletons. Sequenced material: PBMCs, either bulk or a sorted T-cell subset (CD4+, CD8+, memory, or dextramer-sorted; not recorded which), taken on the day of the yellow fever booster vaccination. These receptors originate from a man aged 30 to 45 who received the YFV17D yellow fever vaccine.

This clonotype came up many times. V usage is TRBV6-2 or TRBV6-3 and J usage is TRBJ2-1; D call uncertain. The germline V gene has CDR1 MNHEY and CDR2 SVGEGT. The CDR3 is 13 residues long. V was trimmed by 7 bases and J by 4 bases, leaving 11 bases between them. The CDR3 spells CASKRTAYNEQFF. The CDR3 nucleotides are TGTGCCAGCAAACGAACGGCTTACAATGAGCAGTTCTTC.

This clonotype was observed at least ten times. The V call is TRBV10-1, the J call TRBJ2-1; no firm D call. Germline loops: CDR1 WNHNN, CDR2 SYGVQD (reference sequence). The CDR3 totals 13 residues. Trimming cost V 4 bases and J 7 bases, with 11 bases left between them. This CDR3 reads CASSVSLGNEQFF. The CDR3, as DNA: TGCGCCAGCAGTGTATCACTGGGGAATGAGCAGTTCTTC.

This clonotype has just a few counts. The chain combines TRBV11-2 with TRBJ1-2; D uncertain. This CDR3 contains 13 residues. Per germline, CDR1 SGHAT and CDR2 FQNNGV. V was cut by 0 bases and J by 4 bases, with 6 bases left in between. This CDR3 reads CASSLESAYGYTF. The CDR3 region has the DNA TGTGCCAGCAGCTTAGAGTCGGCCTATGGCTACACCTTC.

This clonotype was recorded at least ten times. This chain connects TRBV5-1 to TRBJ2-6; maybe TRBD1 (5 bases). Trimming stripped 4 bases from V and 1 base from J, with 15 bases between. The CDR3 has 17 residues. Germline-derived CDR1 and CDR2 are SGHRS and YFSETQ. In DNA, the CDR3 is TGCGCCAGCAGCCCGGTACAGGACCGGTCTGGGGCCAACGTCCTGACTTTC. As protein: CASSPVQDRSGANVLTF.

This clonotype was seen repeatedly, ten times or more. This chain links TRBV12-3 or TRBV12-4 with TRBJ2-1, with D perhaps assigned TRBD1 or TRBD2 (5 bases each). The CDR3 has 15 residues. Trimming removed 6 bases at V and 5 bases at J, with 17 bases between. CDR3 sequence reads: CASRLPGPPNNEQFF. DNA of the CDR3: TGTGCCAGCAGACTTCCGGGACCGCCTAACAATGAGCAGTTCTTC.

By share, this clonotype ranks as medium-sized. The CDR3 spells CSARDGGPYGYTF. In DNA, the CDR3 is TGCAGTGCTAGAGATGGCGGCCCCTATGGCTACACCTTC. This sequence joins TRBV20-1 and TRBJ1-2, with no clear D. This CDR3 comprises 13 residues. V lost 0 bases, J lost 4 bases, and 9 bases lay in between. Germline V gene data show CDR1 as DFQATT and CDR2 as SNEGSKA (reference sequence).

This clonotype is medium-sized (0.01 to 0.1%). The chain recombines TRBV5-1 with TRBJ2-3; 8 nucleotides match TRBD2. In germline, CDR1 is SGHRS, CDR2 YFSETQ. The junction had 7 bases not matched to a gene; V was cut back by 0 bases and J by 4 bases. This CDR3 is 16 amino acids long. For the CDR3, the DNA is TGCGCCAGCAGCTTGGAAAGCGGGAGTCGTTCAGATACGCAGTATTTT. Translated: CASSLESGSRSDTQYF.

Judged by abundance, this clonotype is medium-sized. V gene TRBV5-5 combines with J gene TRBJ2-3; D is undetermined. The V end lost 0 bases, the J end lost 1 base, and 9 bases lay between the germline ends. Germline V gives CDR1 SGHKS, CDR2 YYEKEE (reference sequence). The CDR3 is 15 residues long. CDR3 amino acids: CASSLDGLGTDTQYF. CDR3 DNA: TGTGCCAGCAGCTTGGACGGGCTCGGCACAGATACGCAGTATTTT.

In its sample, this clonotype was seen many times. The chain combines TRBV11-2 with TRBJ2-5, with D maybe TRBD1 (5 bases). Germline V gene lookup returns CDR1 SGHAT and CDR2 FQNNGV. The V gene lost 5 bases and the J gene lost 6 bases, with 22 bases spanning the gap. The CDR3 covers 16 residues. The CDR3 nucleotides are TGTGCCAGCAGCGACCTCCCTAGGGGCGGTGTCCAGACCCAGTACTTC. Protein product: CASSDLPRGGVQTQYF.

This clonotype was seen many times. The rearrangement joins TRBV28 to TRBJ1-6; TRBD1 is a possible D gene (6 bases). Trimming stripped 6 bases from V and 7 bases from J, with 16 bases between. Germline-derived CDR1 and CDR2 are MDHEN and SYDVKM. The CDR3 is 15 residues long. DNA for the CDR3: TGTGCCAGCAGCACCCGGACAGCGTTAAATTCACCCCTCCACTTT. Protein sequence: CASSTRTALNSPLHF. The whole variable domain, filled in from reference TRBV28 and TRBJ1-6, reads DVKVTQSSRYLVKRTGEKVFLECVQDMDHENMFWYRQDPGLGLRLIYFSYDVKMKEKGDIPEGYSVSREKKERFSLILESASTNQTSMYLCASSTRTALNSPLHFGNGTRLTVT.

The rearrangement joins TRBV5-1 to TRBJ2-5; D unclear. This CDR3 comprises 13 residues. The germline V and J ends were trimmed by 1 base and 2 bases, with 6 bases remaining between them. The germline gives CDR1 SGHRS, CDR2 YFSETQ. In DNA form, the CDR3 reads TGCGCCAGCAGCTTGTGGTCGCAAGAGACCCAGTACTTC. Amino acids: CASSLWSQETQYF.

By share of the sample, this clonotype is medium-sized (0.01 to 0.1%). The V call is TRBV2, the J call TRBJ1-5; D is undetermined. There are 13 residues in the CDR3. The V gene lost 2 bases and the J gene lost 5 bases, with 7 bases spanning the gap. Germline V gene data show CDR1 as SNHLY and CDR2 as FYNNEI. CDR3 loop: CASSESADQPQHF. CDR3 nucleotide sequence: TGTGCCAGCAGTGAAAGCGCGGATCAGCCCCAGCATTTT.

This clonotype is medium-sized in the sample. The rearrangement links TRBV6-5 to TRBJ2-5; unclear D gene. CDR1 is MNHEY, CDR2 SVGAGI, per germline. V was pared by 2 bases and J by 5 bases, with 9 bases between. CDR3 length: 13 amino acids. The CDR3 loop is CASSYGRRETQYF. The CDR3 DNA follows: TGTGCCAGCAGTTACGGCCGAAGGGAGACCCAGTACTTC.

Ten or more counts support this clonotype. The CDR3 region is CSARESSLNSPLHF. The CDR3 DNA follows: TGCAGTGCTAGAGAAAGCAGCCTAAATTCACCCCTCCACTTT. The rearrangement joins TRBV20-1 to TRBJ1-6; no clear D gene. The V end lost 0 bases, the J end lost 7 bases, and 10 bases lay between the germline ends. The CDR3 totals 14 residues. CDR1 and CDR2 (germline): DFQATT, SNEGSKA (reference sequence).

This clonotype was counted ten times or more. This sequence joins TRBV12-3 or TRBV12-4 and TRBJ2-3; possible D gene TRBD2, 5 bases. V was trimmed by 4 bases and J by 2 bases, leaving 7 bases between them. The CDR3 sequence is 13 residues long. CDR3 DNA: TGTGCCAGCAGTTACGGGGTCACAGATACGCAGTATTTT. Amino acid sequence: CASSYGVTDTQYF.